The 22 T cell receptor beta chains given below trace back to one sample, sequenced in a study of blood T cell repertoires in COVID-19. Using immunoSEQ multiplex PCR, the repertoire was profiled, and TCRdb retains in-frame clones only, with some absent. In the table there are about 300,000 clones, approximately 84% of which are singletons. The specimen was peripheral blood. The receptors originated from a human donor with COVID-19, enrolled during active disease. The donor label of this sample is uncertain.

The CDR3 here is CASSLGLAGGKNTDTQYF. The CDR3 DNA reads TGCGCCAGCAGCTTGGGACTAGCGGGAGGTAAAAACACAGATACGCAGTATTTT. V and J are TRBV5-1 and TRBJ2-3; 13 bases align to TRBD2. This CDR3 contains 18 residues. Germline-derived CDR1 and CDR2 are SGHRS and YFSETQ. V was clipped by 0 bases and J by 2 bases; unmatched bases: 6.

This clone was counted at least ten times. The CDR3 protein is CASTLRNNEQFF. The CDR3 nucleotides are TGTGCCAGCACCCTCAGGAACAATGAGCAGTTCTTC. The gene calls are TRBV6-5 and TRBJ2-1; D is ambiguous. V was shortened by 7 bases and J by 5 bases, with 9 bases between the two germline ends. The germline gives CDR1 MNHEY, CDR2 SVGAGI. The CDR3 is 12 residues long.

This chain uses TRBV3-1 (or the pseudogene TRBV3-2) with TRBJ2-3; D gene uncertain. The V gene's germline CDR1 is LGHDT and CDR2 YNNKEL (reference sequence). V was trimmed by 3 bases and J by 6 bases, leaving 10 bases between them. This CDR3 region has 13 residues. This chain's CDR3 is CASSQSLGDTQYF. CDR3 bases: TGTGCCAGCAGCCAGAGCCTCGGGGATACGCAGTATTTT.

This chain links TRBV28 with TRBJ2-7, with a weak D call TRBD1 (6 bases). Per the germline V gene, CDR1 is MDHEN and CDR2 is SYDVKM. This CDR3 has 14 residues. V lost 3 bases and J lost 2, with 11 bases in between. CDR3 coding DNA: TGTGCCAGCAGTTTTCCGAACAGGGCCTACGAGCAGTACTTC. The encoded protein is CASSFPNRAYEQYF.

This chain connects TRBV19 to TRBJ1-6, with D uncertain. V was trimmed by 5 bases and J by 0 bases, leaving 5 bases between them. Germline V gene data show CDR1 as LNHDA and CDR2 as SQIVND (reference sequence). The CDR3 covers 14 residues. The chain's CDR3 is CASSGGSYNSPLHF. The CDR3, as DNA: TGTGCCAGTAGTGGAGGCTCCTATAATTCACCCCTCCACTTT.

The J gene is TRBJ2-1, the V gene TRBV11-3; D possibly corresponds to TRBD1 (6 bases). There are 14 residues in the CDR3. V lost 5 bases and J 8 bases, leaving 16 bases between the germline ends. The V gene's germline CDR1 is SGHNT and CDR2 YENEEA. In nucleotides, the CDR3 is TGTGCCAGCAGCCCGGCCAGGGGTGGCGATGAGCAGTTCTTC. This codes for CASSPARGGDEQFF.

The genes are TRBV5-1 and TRBJ2-1; 8 bases align to TRBD2. The CDR3 spans 16 residues. CDR1 SGHRS and CDR2 YFSETQ come from the germline V gene. V lost 4 bases and J lost 8; bases outside the gene matches: 14. CDR3 DNA sequence: TGCGCCAGCAGCCTGGACGGGAAGCGGGAGAGTGATGAGCAGTTCTTC. This translates into CASSLDGKRESDEQFF.

The chain is built from TRBV7-9 and TRBJ2-7, with 7 bases matching TRBD2. Germline V gives CDR1 SEHNR, CDR2 FQNEAQ (reference sequence). Trimming removed 4 bases from V and 0 bases from J; junction bases left unmatched: 6. The CDR3 consists of 15 residues. The chain's CDR3 is CASSSLGGVSYEQYF. CDR3 nucleotide sequence: TGTGCCAGCAGCTCACTGGGAGGGGTCTCCTACGAGCAGTACTTC.

The CDR3 is CASSQVPAGIRQETQYF. CDR3 sequence (DNA): TGTGCCAGCAGCCAAGTACCAGCGGGAATACGCCAAGAGACCCAGTACTTC. V usage is TRBV3-1 (or the pseudogene TRBV3-2) and J usage is TRBJ2-5; 7 nucleotides match TRBD2. Germline CDR1 reads LGHDT; CDR2 reads YNNKEL (reference sequence). The ends lost 1 base at V and 1 base at J; junction bases unmatched: 9. The CDR3 is 17 residues long.

This chain links TRBV9 with TRBJ2-1, with TRBD2 matching 9 bases. Trimming removed 3 bases from V and 6 bases from J; junction bases left unmatched: 10. The length of the CDR3 is 16 residues. In germline, CDR1 is SGDLS, CDR2 YYNGEE. The DNA of the CDR3 is TGTGCCAGCAGCGCCCGGGGGACTAGCCTTGGCAATGAGCAGTTCTTC. Protein: CASSARGTSLGNEQFF.

This chain links TRBV20-1 with TRBJ1-5, with D tentatively TRBD1 (6 bases). Trimming took 3 bases from V and 4 from J, leaving 13 bases between them. The CDR3 has 14 residues. CDR1 is DFQATT, CDR2 SNEGSKA, per germline (reference sequence). CDR3 loop: CSASGQRPNQPQHF. CDR3 in DNA: TGCAGTGCTAGTGGACAGCGCCCGAATCAGCCCCAGCATTTT.

The chain couples TRBV6-1 to TRBJ1-1; 7 positions match TRBD1. This CDR3 region has 14 residues. Germline CDR1 is MNHNS and CDR2 is SASEGT. The ends lost 2 bases at V and 4 bases at J; junction bases unmatched: 4. DNA for the CDR3: TGTGCCAGCAGTGAATACGCAGGGGGCACTGAAGCTTTCTTT. This sequence encodes CASSEYAGGTEAFF.

V is TRBV19 and J is TRBJ2-2, with D hard to call. From germline, CDR1 is LNHDA and CDR2 SQIVND (reference sequence). V lost 3 bases to trimming and J lost 3 bases, with 11 bases between them. The CDR3 runs to 15 residues. The CDR3, as DNA: TGTGCCAGTAGTATGTGGCAGGTGGACACCGGGGAGCTGTTTTTT. It is translated as CASSMWQVDTGELFF.

V gene TRBV12-3 or TRBV12-4 combines with J gene TRBJ1-1, with TRBD1 matching 9 bases. Trimming at V came to 5 bases and at J to 6 bases, leaving 1 base not matched to a gene. CDR3 length: 12 amino acids. The CDR3 nucleotides read TGTGCCAGCAGTAGGGACAGGGCTGAAGCTTTCTTT. This gives the protein CASSRDRAEAFF.

This chain links TRBV18 with TRBJ2-7, with 9 positions matching TRBD2. From germline, CDR1 is KGHSH and CDR2 LQKENI. The length of the CDR3 is 15 residues. Trimming at V came to 3 bases and at J to 2 bases, leaving 5 bases not matched to a gene. CDR3 in amino acids: CASSPGAGGTYEQYF. The CDR3, as DNA: TGTGCCAGCTCACCCGGGGCGGGAGGGACCTACGAGCAGTACTTC.

The V and J genes are TRBV6-5 and TRBJ1-2; maybe TRBD1 (6 bases). The CDR3 is 15 amino acids. Trimming removed 8 bases from V and 2 bases from J, with 18 bases in between. Germline CDR1 and CDR2: MNHEY and SVGAGI. The CDR3 region has the DNA TGTGCCAGCTCTCCCCTTCCAGGGGAAAACTATGGCTACACCTTC. Its translation is CASSPLPGENYGYTF.

CDR3 amino acids: CASSTSYFTGELFF. CDR3 coding DNA: TGTGCCAGTAGTACCTCCTACTTCACCGGGGAGCTGTTTTTT. The rearrangement uses TRBV19 and TRBJ2-2; D unclear. The CDR3 runs 14 residues. V lost 4 bases and J 4 bases, leaving 10 bases between the germline ends. Germline lookup yields CDR1 LNHDA and CDR2 SQIVND (reference sequence).

This rearrangement joins TRBV19 to TRBJ1-1; no firm D call. Germline V lookup: CDR1 LNHDA, CDR2 SQIVND (reference sequence). The CDR3 runs 15 residues. V was cut by 2 bases and J by 2 bases, with 12 bases left in between. The CDR3 here is CASSISRTLNTEAFF. CDR3 sequence (DNA): TGTGCCAGTAGTATATCGCGGACTCTCAACACTGAAGCTTTCTTT.

This clone was detected once. The genes are TRBV12-3 or TRBV12-4 and TRBJ2-5; possible D gene TRBD2, 6 bases. Trimming shortened V by 5 bases and J by 2 bases, and 9 bases separated the two germline ends. This CDR3 is 13 amino acids long. CDR3 amino acids: CASSERVQETQYF. DNA for the CDR3: TGTGCCAGCAGTGAGCGGGTACAAGAGACCCAGTACTTC.

The V call is TRBV5-1, the J call TRBJ2-1, with TRBD2 matching 8 bases. This CDR3 contains 15 residues. J was trimmed by 8 bases and V by 5 bases; bases with no gene match: 12. CDR1 and CDR2 from the germline V gene are SGHRS and YFSETQ. Written as DNA, the CDR3 is TGCGCCAGCAGACGAGCGGGAGCCCCCACCCATGAGCAGTTCTTC. Translated: CASRRAGAPTHEQFF.

This sequence joins TRBV3-1 (or the pseudogene TRBV3-2) and TRBJ2-2, with 9 bases matching TRBD2. Germline trimming cut 6 bases from V and 5 bases from J; bases unmatched to any gene: 13. This CDR3 is built from 17 residues. The V gene's germline CDR1 is LGHDT and CDR2 YNNKEL (reference sequence). This chain's CDR3 is CASRAAGREGPTGELFF. CDR3 bases: TGTGCCAGCAGGGCCGCGGGGCGGGAGGGCCCGACCGGGGAGCTGTTTTTT.

The V call is TRBV11-2, the J call TRBJ1-2; D gene ambiguous. Per the germline V gene, CDR1 is SGHAT and CDR2 is FQNNGV. Trimming removed 6 bases from V and 7 bases from J, with 15 bases in between. The CDR3 extends over 13 amino acids. This CDR3 reads CASRPGGVGGYTF. The CDR3 nucleotides read TGTGCCAGCAGGCCAGGCGGGGTGGGTGGCTACACCTTC.